This T cell receptor (beta chain) was profiled in a study of T cells in Graves' hyperthyroidism and ophthalmopathy. The CDR3 regions of TCR beta were amplified from RNA transcripts. The HTBI primer set drove a first-round RT-PCR of the TCR CDR3. TCRdb re-called the multiplex PCR reads with MiXCR, one entry per CDR3 protein. The data contain about 480,000 distinct CDR3 sequences, around a fifth of them singletons. Uncontrolled infection, other autoimmune disease, pregnancy or lactation excluded patients. Fresh peripheral blood, approximately 10 ml, yielded the PBMCs. Findings and caveats of the study: Most expanded thyroid clonotypes above 0.001 recurred in blood.

This clonotype was recorded many times. As yet, its antigen is unknown. CDR1 and CDR2 from the germline V gene are SNHLY and FYNNEI. V was clipped by 3 bases and J by 0 bases, with 9 bases between them. The CDR3 runs 15 residues. Sample: blood. This clonotype was obtained from a woman in her 70s with Graves' ophthalmopathy. V gene TRBV2 combines with J gene TRBJ1-5; no definite D call. The chain's CDR3 is CASSEQENSNQPQHF. For the CDR3, the DNA is TGTGCCAGCAGTGAGCAAGAAAATAGCAATCAGCCCCAGCATTTT.